The next 20 T cell receptor beta chains were all read from a single sample in a study of beta chain features in type 1 diabetes. These receptors have no known antigen. Reverse transcribing all isolated RNA meant expressed TCRB transcripts were sequenced. The repertoire was sequenced with immunoSEQ multiplex PCR; TCRdb's copy has only in-frame clones and lacks some. The sample contains 400,000 or so clones, 10% to 15% of which appear only once. Findings and caveats of the study: Type 1 diabetes patients had TCRB CDR3s that were shorter (moderately but significantly so) in all four CD4+ subsets.

The sequencing sample was made of naive CD4+ T cells from blood. The receptors stem from a woman under 30 with type 1 diabetes.

The chain combines TRBV28 with TRBJ1-1; D is uncertain. The germline gives CDR1 MDHEN, CDR2 SYDVKM. The CDR3 is made up of 11 amino acids. Trimming removed 10 bases from V and 0 bases from J, with 6 bases in between. CDR3 sequence reads: CATHMNTEAFF. The DNA of the CDR3 is TGTGCCACCCACATGAACACTGAAGCTTTCTTT.

This rearrangement joins TRBV28 to TRBJ1-5; D is uncertain. The germline CDR1 and CDR2 sequences are MDHEN and SYDVKM. V shed 3 bases and J shed 2 bases, with 20 bases lying between them. The CDR3 length is 18 residues. The CDR3 reads CASSFLLFAPGGNQPQHF. The CDR3 DNA reads TGTGCCAGCAGTTTCCTCCTATTTGCTCCCGGGGGCAATCAGCCCCAGCATTTT.

The CDR3 loop is CAWSVSGDTEAFF. CDR3 nucleotide sequence: TGTGCCTGGAGTGTATCCGGGGACACTGAAGCTTTCTTT. V usage is TRBV30 and J usage is TRBJ1-1, with unresolved D. Germline values: CDR1 GTSNPN, CDR2 SVGIG (reference sequence). The V gene lost 0 bases and the J gene lost 3 bases, with 8 bases spanning the gap. This CDR3 region has 13 residues.

This clone was counted between two and nine times. This sample includes further DNA sequences coding for the same CDR3. As DNA, the CDR3 is TGCGCCAGCAGCAGGGACAGGGGTAATGAGCAGTTCTTC. It translates to CASSRDRGNEQFF. The chain joins TRBV5-1 to TRBJ2-1, with TRBD1 identical over 10 bases. This CDR3 has 13 residues. Germline V CDR1 and CDR2: SGHRS, YFSETQ. Trimming took 4 bases from V and 7 from J; bases not matched to a gene: 2.

This clone was detected a few times. This sequence joins TRBV15 and TRBJ2-1; D gene uncertain. Germline values: CDR1 LNHNV, CDR2 YYDKDF (reference sequence). The ends were cut back, 0 bases at V and 4 bases at J, with 7 bases in the middle. The CDR3 length is 14 residues. The chain's CDR3 is CATSRDSGYNEQFF. CDR3 nucleotides: TGTGCCACCAGCAGAGATTCCGGGTACAATGAGCAGTTCTTC. The entire variable domain, with the rest obtained from reference TRBV15 and TRBJ2-1, is as follows: DAMVIQNPRYQVTQFGKPVTLSCSQTLNHNVMYWYQQKSSQAPKLLFHYYDKDFNNEADTPDNFQSRRPNTSFCFLDIRSPGLGDTAMYLCATSRDSGYNEQFFGPGTRLTVL.

The CDR3 reads CSVAGGRFDEQYF. The CDR3 DNA reads TGCAGCGTTGCAGGCGGGAGGTTCGACGAGCAGTACTTC. The chain carries TRBV29-1 and TRBJ2-7, with 8 bases aligning to TRBD2. The CDR3 spans 13 residues. Germline lookup yields CDR1 SQVTM and CDR2 ANQGSEA. V trimming: 4 bases; J trimming: 5 bases; junction bases outside the gene matches: 7.

J is TRBJ2-7 and V is TRBV25-1, with 9 bases matching TRBD1. The CDR3 loop spans 15 amino acids. Losses at the gene ends were 3 bases for V and 3 bases for J; bases not matched to a gene: 6. The germline gives CDR1 MGHDK, CDR2 SYGVNS. CDR3 protein: CASSDRRDRVYEQYF. The DNA of the CDR3 is TGTGCCAGCAGTGATCGTCGGGACAGGGTCTACGAGCAGTACTTC.

The rearrangement joins TRBV10-1 to TRBJ2-5, with 8 nucleotides matching TRBD2. In germline, CDR1 is WNHNN, CDR2 SYGVQD (reference sequence). J gave up 5 bases and V 4 bases, and 6 bases lay outside the gene matches. This CDR3 is built from 14 residues. CDR3 residues: CASSVGLGGETQYF. CDR3 bases: TGCGCCAGCAGTGTGGGACTAGGAGGGGAGACCCAGTACTTC.

V usage is TRBV18 and J usage is TRBJ2-5; 8 nucleotides agree with TRBD2. Germline loops: CDR1 KGHSH, CDR2 LQKENI. Trimming removed 2 bases from V and 1 base from J; junction bases left unmatched: 6. The CDR3 spans 16 residues. CDR3 coding DNA: TGTGCCAGCTCACCATATTCGGCGGGAGGCCAAGAGACCCAGTACTTC. This gives the protein CASSPYSAGGQETQYF. Complete variable domain (other parts from reference TRBV18 and TRBJ2-5): NAGVMQNPRHLVRRRGQEARLRCSPMKGHSHVYWYRQLPEEGLKFMVYLQKENIIDESGMPKERFSAEFPKEGPSILRIQQVVRGDSAAYFCASSPYSAGGQETQYFGPGTRLLVL.

The chain carries TRBV4-1 and TRBJ1-2; maybe TRBD1 (5 bases). V gave up 1 base and J gave up 4 bases, with 10 bases separating them. The CDR3 is 14 amino acids. Germline V CDR1 and CDR2: MGHRA, YSYEKL. The CDR3 DNA is TGCGCCAGCAGCCAAGGGGGCAGGTCCTATGGCTACACCTTC. Its translation is CASSQGGRSYGYTF.

The chain joins TRBV5-6 to TRBJ1-2; possibly TRBD1 for D (5 bases). The CDR3 covers 13 residues. Trimming left V 5 bases short and J 6 bases short, with 14 bases between. CDR1 and CDR2 from the germline V gene are SGHDT and YYEEEE. CDR3 coding DNA: TGTGCCAGCAGGTTGCAGGGCTCCAATGGCTACACCTTC. Protein: CASRLQGSNGYTF.

The chain recombines TRBV23-1 with TRBJ2-7; a weak D match, TRBD2 (6 bases). TRBV23-1 is identified as an open reading frame with a role that is uncertain. V lost 4 bases to trimming and J lost 1 base, with 14 bases between them. There are 15 residues in the CDR3. CDR3 protein: CASSLGLRGSYEQYF. In DNA, the CDR3 is TGCGCCAGCAGTCTGGGACTCAGAGGGTCCTACGAGCAGTACTTC.

About this clone: The junction departs from the called germline gene at one end, perhaps through a read error. This chain joins TRBV28 and TRBJ2-7; TRBD1 aligns across 7 bases. This CDR3 is 14 amino acids long. Germline V gene data show CDR1 as MDHEN and CDR2 as SYDVKM. The CDR3 spells CASATETVTGELHF. The CDR3 DNA reads as TGTGCCAGCGCTACCGAAACCGTAACAGGGGAGTTGCACTTC.

The CDR3 loop is CASSLGRLSSYEQYF. CDR3 in DNA: TGCGCCAGCAGCTTGGGCAGGTTAAGCTCCTACGAGCAGTACTTC. The V call is TRBV5-1, the J call TRBJ2-7; D gene uncertain. The CDR3 loop spans 15 amino acids. CDR1 SGHRS and CDR2 YFSETQ come from the germline V gene. V was trimmed by 0 bases and J by 0 bases, leaving 10 bases between them.

The table lists this clone with a few counts. This chain links TRBV14 with TRBJ1-6, with 8 bases identical to TRBD1. Germline lookup yields CDR1 SGHDN and CDR2 FVKESK. With 0 bases clipped from V and 10 bases from J, the junction kept 5 bases outside the gene matches. This CDR3 spans 15 amino acids. CDR3 sequence: CASSQETGDRSPLHF. CDR3 in DNA: TGTGCCAGCAGCCAAGAGACAGGGGATAGATCACCCCTCCACTTT.

This chain connects TRBV12-5 to TRBJ2-1; tentatively, D is TRBD2 (6 bases). The CDR3 contains 13 residues. Germline lookup yields CDR1 LGHNT and CDR2 FRNRAP. V gave up 6 bases and J gave up 10 bases, with 16 bases separating them. CDR3 nucleotide sequence: TGTGCTAGTGGCAGCGATTGGGCGGGGGAGCAGTTCTTC. It encodes CASGSDWAGEQFF.

The CDR3 protein is CASSLAWLRDRSYEQYF. Here the CDR3 DNA reads TGTGCCAGCAGCTTAGCTTGGTTGCGGGACCGCTCCTACGAGCAGTACTTC. The chain employs TRBV7-2 and TRBJ2-7; a weak D match, TRBD2 (6 bases). V shed 0 bases and J shed 0 bases, with 15 bases lying between them. Germline V gives CDR1 SGHTA, CDR2 FQGNSA. The CDR3 spans 17 residues.

This clone occurred a few times. The chain carries TRBV5-4 and TRBJ2-7; TRBD1 agrees at 9 bases. This CDR3 comprises 13 residues. Germline-derived CDR1 and CDR2 are SGHNT and YYREEE (reference sequence). The trim removed 3 bases at V and 5 bases at J, leaving 3 bases unmatched. The CDR3 DNA is TGTGCCAGCAGCTATACAGGGGGCGACGAGCAGTACTTC. Protein: CASSYTGGDEQYF.

The genes are TRBV7-8 and TRBJ1-2; possibly TRBD1 for D (6 bases). CDR1 is SGHVS, CDR2 FQNEAQ, per germline. The CDR3 contains 14 residues. V lost 3 bases, J lost 6 bases, and 14 bases lay in between. CDR3 bases: TGTGCCAGCAGCTTGTTTGCGGCAGGGGATGGCTACACCTTC. Translation gives CASSLFAAGDGYTF.

The V call is TRBV6-5, the J call TRBJ2-3, with a weak D call TRBD2 (5 bases). Trimming shortened V by 0 bases and J by 1 base, and 8 bases separated the two germline ends. The CDR3 covers 15 residues. Germline V gene data show CDR1 as MNHEY and CDR2 as SVGAGI. The CDR3 loop reads CASSYSVGGTDTQYF. The CDR3 nucleotides read TGTGCCAGCAGTTACTCTGTCGGGGGCACAGATACGCAGTATTTT.